One T cell receptor (beta chain) is described in this entry. V lost 2 bases to trimming and J lost 7 bases; unmatched junction nucleotides: 8. CDR3 size: 15 residues. Germline values: CDR1 SGHTA, CDR2 FQGNSA. This entry is derived from a study of shared clonotypes between healthy human individuals. Study overall: The study used three CD4 naive, three CD4 memory, two CD8 naive and one CD8 memory plate per donor.

Using immunoSEQ multiplex PCR, the repertoire was profiled, and TCRdb retains in-frame clones only, with some absent. The sample yields about 2.4 million clones, approximately 93% seen once. The chain joins TRBV7-2 to TRBJ1-5, with 7 bases identical to TRBD1. The material sequenced was naive CD4+ T cells from PBMCs. Described subset: CD45RA+ positively selected. The TCR was taken from a man aged 18-30 years in good health. Some clones in this sample may be carry-over from other donors' samples. The CDR3 DNA reads as TGTGCCAGCAGCTTATTACTTCGAGGGGGCCAGCCCCAGCATTTT. Protein sequence: CASSLLLRGGQPQHF.